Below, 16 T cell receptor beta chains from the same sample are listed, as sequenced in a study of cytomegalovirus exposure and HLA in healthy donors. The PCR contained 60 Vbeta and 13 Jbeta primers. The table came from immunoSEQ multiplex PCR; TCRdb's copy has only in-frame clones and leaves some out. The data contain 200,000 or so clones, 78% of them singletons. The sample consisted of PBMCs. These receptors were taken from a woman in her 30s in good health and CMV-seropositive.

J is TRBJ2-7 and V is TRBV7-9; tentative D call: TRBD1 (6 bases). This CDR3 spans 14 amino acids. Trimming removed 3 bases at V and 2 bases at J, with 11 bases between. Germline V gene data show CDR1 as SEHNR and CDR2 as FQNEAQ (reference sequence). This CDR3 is CASSLRTDTYEQYF. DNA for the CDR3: TGTGCCAGCAGCTTGCGGACAGACACCTACGAGCAGTACTTC.

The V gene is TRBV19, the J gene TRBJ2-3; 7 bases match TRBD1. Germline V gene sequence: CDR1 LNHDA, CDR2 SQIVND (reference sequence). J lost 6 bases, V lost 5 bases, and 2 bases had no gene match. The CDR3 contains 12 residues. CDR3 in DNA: TGTGCCAGTAGTGTACAGGGGGATACGCAGTATTTT. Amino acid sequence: CASSVQGDTQYF. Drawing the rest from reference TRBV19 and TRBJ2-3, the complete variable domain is DGGITQSPKYLFRKEGQNVTLSCEQNLNHDAMYWYRQDPGQGLRLIYYSQIVNDFQKGDIAEGYSVSREKKESFPLTVTSAQKNPTAFYLCASSVQGDTQYFGPGTRLTVL.

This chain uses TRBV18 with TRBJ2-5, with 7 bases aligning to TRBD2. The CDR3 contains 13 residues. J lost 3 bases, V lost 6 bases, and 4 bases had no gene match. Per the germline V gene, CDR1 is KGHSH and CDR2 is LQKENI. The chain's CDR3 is CASSRTSKETQYF. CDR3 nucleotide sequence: TGTGCCAGCTCCCGGACTAGTAAAGAGACCCAGTACTTC.

The CDR3 sequence: CAISEGTGGVHSTDTQYF. The CDR3 nucleotides read TGTGCCATCAGTGAGGGGACAGGGGGCGTGCACAGCACAGATACGCAGTATTTT. The V gene is TRBV10-3, the J gene TRBJ2-3, with TRBD1 identical over 12 bases. CDR1 and CDR2 (germline): ENHRY, SYGVKD. Trimming removed 2 bases from V and 0 bases from J; junction bases left unmatched: 6. CDR3 length: 18 residues.

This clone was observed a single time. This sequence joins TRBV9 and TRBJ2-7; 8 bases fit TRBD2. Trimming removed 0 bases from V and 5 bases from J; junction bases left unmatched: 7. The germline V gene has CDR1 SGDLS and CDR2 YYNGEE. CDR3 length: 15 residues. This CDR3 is CASSVGGRGADEQYF. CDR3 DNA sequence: TGTGCCAGCAGCGTAGGGGGGCGGGGGGCCGACGAGCAGTACTTC.

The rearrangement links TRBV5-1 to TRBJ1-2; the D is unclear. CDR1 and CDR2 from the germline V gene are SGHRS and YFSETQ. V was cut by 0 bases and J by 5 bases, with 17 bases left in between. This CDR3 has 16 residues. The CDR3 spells CASSLDTRSSHYGYTF. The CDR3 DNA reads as TGCGCCAGCAGCTTGGACACCCGCTCATCACATTATGGCTACACCTTC.

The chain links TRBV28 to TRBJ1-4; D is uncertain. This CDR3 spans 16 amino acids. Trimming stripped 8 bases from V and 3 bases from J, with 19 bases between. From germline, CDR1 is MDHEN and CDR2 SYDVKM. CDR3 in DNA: TGTGCCAGCGCCCTTTCGGCCGACGGGTCTAATGAAAAACTGTTTTTT. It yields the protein CASALSADGSNEKLFF.

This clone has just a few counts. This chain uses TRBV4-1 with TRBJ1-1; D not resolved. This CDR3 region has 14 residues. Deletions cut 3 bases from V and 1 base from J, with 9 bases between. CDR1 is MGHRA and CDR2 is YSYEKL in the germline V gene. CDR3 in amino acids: CASSQSRGNTEAFF. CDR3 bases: TGCGCCAGCAGCCAGAGTCGAGGGAACACTGAAGCTTTCTTT.

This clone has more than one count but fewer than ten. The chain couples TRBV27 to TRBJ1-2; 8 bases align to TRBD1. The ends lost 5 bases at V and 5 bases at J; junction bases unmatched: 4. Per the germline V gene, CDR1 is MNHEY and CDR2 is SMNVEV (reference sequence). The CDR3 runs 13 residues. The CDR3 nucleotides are TGTGCCAGCAGTACCCGACAGGGGTATGGCTACACCTTC. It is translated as CASSTRQGYGYTF.

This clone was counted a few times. This CDR3 reads CASSFSGVNTEAFF. The CDR3 DNA reads TGTGCCAGCAGTTTCTCGGGAGTGAACACTGAAGCTTTCTTT. This rearrangement joins TRBV28 to TRBJ1-1, with D uncertain. The V gene's germline CDR1 is MDHEN and CDR2 SYDVKM. This CDR3 is built from 14 residues. The ends were cut back, 3 bases at V and 0 bases at J, with 8 bases in the middle.

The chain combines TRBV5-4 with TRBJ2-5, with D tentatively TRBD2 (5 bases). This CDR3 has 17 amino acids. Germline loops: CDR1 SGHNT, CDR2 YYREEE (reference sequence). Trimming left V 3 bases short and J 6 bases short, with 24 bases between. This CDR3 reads CASSWMGLGERQKTQYF. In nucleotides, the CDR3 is TGTGCCAGCAGCTGGATGGGCTTGGGAGAACGTCAGAAGACCCAGTACTTC.

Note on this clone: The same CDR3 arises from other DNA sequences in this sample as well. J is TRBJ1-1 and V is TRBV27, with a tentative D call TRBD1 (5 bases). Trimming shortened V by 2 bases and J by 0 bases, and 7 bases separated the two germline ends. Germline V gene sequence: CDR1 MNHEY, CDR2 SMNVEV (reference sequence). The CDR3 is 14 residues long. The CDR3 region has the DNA TGTGCCAGCAGTTTAGGGGCGGTGAACACTGAAGCTTTCTTT. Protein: CASSLGAVNTEAFF.

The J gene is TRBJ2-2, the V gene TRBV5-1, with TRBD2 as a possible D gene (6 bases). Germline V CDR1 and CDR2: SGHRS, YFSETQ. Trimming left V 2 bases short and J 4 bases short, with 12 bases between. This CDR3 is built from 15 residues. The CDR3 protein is CASSFRDSFTGELFF. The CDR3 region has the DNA TGCGCCAGCAGCTTCCGGGACTCTTTCACCGGGGAGCTGTTTTTT.

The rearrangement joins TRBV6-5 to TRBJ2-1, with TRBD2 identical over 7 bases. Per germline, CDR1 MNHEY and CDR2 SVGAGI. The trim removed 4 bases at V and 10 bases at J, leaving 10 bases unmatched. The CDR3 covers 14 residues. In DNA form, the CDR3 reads TGTGCCAGCAGTTCAAACGGGGCTAGCGGAGAGCAGTTCTTC. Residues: CASSSNGASGEQFF.

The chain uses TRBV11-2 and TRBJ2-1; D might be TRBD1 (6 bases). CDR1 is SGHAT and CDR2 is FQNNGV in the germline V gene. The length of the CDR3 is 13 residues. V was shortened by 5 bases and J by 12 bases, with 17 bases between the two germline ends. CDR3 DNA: TGTGCCAGCAGCCCCGGGTGGGGGACATCGCAGTTCTTC. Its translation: CASSPGWGTSQFF.

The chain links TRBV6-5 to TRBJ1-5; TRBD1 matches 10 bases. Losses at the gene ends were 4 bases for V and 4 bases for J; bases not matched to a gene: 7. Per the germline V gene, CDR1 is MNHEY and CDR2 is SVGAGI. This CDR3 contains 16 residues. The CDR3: CASSSGTGVGNQPQHF. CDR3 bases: TGTGCCAGCAGTTCCGGGACAGGGGTCGGAAATCAGCCCCAGCATTTT.